The clone carrying this TCR beta chain appeared a single time. This specimen comes from a study of blood T cell repertoires in COVID-19. For the study at large: Sample material is recorded as cDNA or gDNA derived from T cells, B-cell-depleted T cells, or PBMCs.

CDR1 SGHRS and CDR2 YFSETQ come from the germline V gene. V lost 7 bases and J lost 6; bases outside the gene matches: 12. The CDR3 contains 14 residues. Here immunoSEQ multiplex PCR was the method, and the copy in TCRdb shows in-frame clones only, minus some. The sample lists some 300,000 clones; around 91% were seen once. The sample taken for sequencing was peripheral blood. The chain has TRBV5-1 and TRBJ1-1; 7 bases fit TRBD1. The receptor was isolated from a middle-aged woman with COVID-19, enrolled during active disease. CDR3 sequence: CASHRTGSGSEAFF. In nucleotides, the CDR3 is TGCGCCAGCCACCGGACAGGAAGTGGATCTGAAGCTTTCTTT.